This TCR beta chain was identified during a study of regulatory T cells in long-lasting Graves disease. General study results and limits: Persistent disease favored TRBV28, TRBJ1-2 and TRBJ2-5.

Trimming cost V 1 base and J 5 bases, with 17 bases left between them. The CDR3 spans 16 residues. Germline loops: CDR1 LGHDT, CDR2 YNNKEL (reference sequence). A word on this clonotype: What it binds is unknown.

Indicated time point: persistent/refractory GD, antithyroid drugs over 5 years with positive TRAb. There was RNA extracted from PBMCs, and the TCR library was made from it. Patients came through an endocrinology department, and that department was in Xi'an, China. For TCR beta, libraries came from iRepertoire HTBI primers and Arm-PCR of CDR3 regions. In TCRdb, the multiplex PCR reads were re-called with MiXCR into one record per CDR3 protein. The data hold 600,000 to 850,000 distinct CDR3 sequences, with roughly 30% observed a single time. The source was peripheral blood mononuclear cells (PBMCs), collected when the disease was refractory, from a patient treated with antithyroid drugs. The rearrangement uses TRBV3-1 and TRBJ2-5, with D tentatively TRBD1 or TRBD2 (5 bases each). This TCR was sampled from a female donor with Graves disease. The CDR3 bases are TGTGCCAGCAGCCAAGTGCGTCCAGCCGGGACGGAGACCCAGTACTTC. The encoded protein is CASSQVRPAGTETQYF.